A selection of T cell receptor beta chains follows, all from one sample in a study of CD4 T cells in relation to SARS-CoV-2 and coronaviruses. These receptors lack a known antigen. Clones were read by immunoSEQ multiplex PCR, and TCRdb kept only the in-frame ones, dropping some. The sample holds tens of thousands of clones, around four fifths seen once. The material sequenced was memory CD4+ T cells from PBMCs, cultured in vitro. Receptor source: an adult with COVID-19. Each CDR3 is given without its conserved first and last residue. Fields, in order: D gene, clone size, V gene, J gene, CDR3 protein. D genes are given only for firm matches. The size of a clone is reported for some rows only, either as once, few or many, or as a class for expanded clones.

d_call: -
clone_size: -
v_call: TRBV10-3
j_call: TRBJ2-1
cdr3_aa: AISESTILRNEQF

d_call: -
clone_size: -
v_call: TRBV14
j_call: TRBJ2-2
cdr3_aa: ASRPRRTGELF

d_call: TRBD2
clone_size: -
v_call: TRBV28
j_call: TRBJ2-3
cdr3_aa: ASSLQAGSTDTQY

d_call: TRBD2
clone_size: -
v_call: TRBV10-1
j_call: TRBJ2-3
cdr3_aa: ARGGVDGGRDTQY

d_call: -
clone_size: -
v_call: TRBV20-1
j_call: TRBJ1-5
cdr3_aa: SASSNQPQH

d_call: TRBD1
clone_size: -
v_call: TRBV30
j_call: TRBJ1-5
cdr3_aa: AWSPAPGTGRGPQH

d_call: TRBD1
clone_size: -
v_call: TRBV24-1
j_call: TRBJ1-5
cdr3_aa: ATSGTGIQPQH

d_call: TRBD2
clone_size: -
v_call: TRBV19
j_call: TRBJ2-7
cdr3_aa: ASSPPGLAGGEQY

d_call: TRBD1
clone_size: -
v_call: TRBV7-6
j_call: TRBJ2-3
cdr3_aa: ASSLRQGISDTQY

d_call: TRBD2
clone_size: -
v_call: TRBV10-3
j_call: TRBJ2-1
cdr3_aa: AIRTGTSDYEQF

d_call: TRBD2
clone_size: -
v_call: TRBV10-3
j_call: TRBJ2-6
cdr3_aa: AISESAGPGANVLT

d_call: TRBD2
clone_size: few
v_call: TRBV5-1
j_call: TRBJ2-3
cdr3_aa: ASSFEGGGTDTQY

d_call: -
clone_size: -
v_call: TRBV5-5
j_call: TRBJ2-7
cdr3_aa: ASSFGTAGLGQY

d_call: TRBD1
clone_size: -
v_call: TRBV7-9
j_call: TRBJ2-7
cdr3_aa: ASSYPTGSYEQY

d_call: TRBD1
clone_size: -
v_call: TRBV28
j_call: TRBJ2-7
cdr3_aa: ASSLDRVTYEQY

d_call: -
clone_size: -
v_call: TRBV7-9
j_call: TRBJ1-1
cdr3_aa: ASSLDGQMGTEAF

d_call: -
clone_size: -
v_call: TRBV6-6
j_call: TRBJ2-1
cdr3_aa: ASSYPGTPNYNEQF